Listed here are 25 T cell receptor beta chains from one sample, sequenced in a study of CD8 T cells in ankylosing spondylitis. Broader study findings: Within ankylosing spondylitis blood, a TCR beta motif made up of under 10 highly homologous variants appeared to be characteristic.

TCRdb reprocessed the 5' RACE reads with MiXCR, giving one entry per CDR3 protein. The profile covers some 800,000 distinct CDR3 sequences, with 10% to 15% appearing a single time and 0.51% taken by the ten largest. These receptors' targets are unknown. The sequencing input was blood, either unsorted or a sorted T cell fraction (not recorded which). These receptors were obtained from a male donor with ankylosing spondylitis.

There are a few counts of this clonotype. This sequence joins TRBV5-1 and TRBJ2-6; TRBD1 agrees at 8 bases. The germline CDR1 and CDR2 sequences are SGHRS and YFSETQ. The trim removed 3 bases at V and 9 bases at J, leaving 5 bases unmatched. The CDR3 spans 14 residues. The CDR3 protein is CASSYDRGGNVLTF. The CDR3 coding sequence is TGCGCCAGCAGCTACGACAGGGGAGGCAACGTCCTGACTTTC.

This clonotype was found a few times. The V call is TRBV6-2 or TRBV6-3, the J call TRBJ2-3; D is ambiguous. V was pared by 4 bases and J by 0 bases, with 14 bases between. CDR3 length equals 16 residues. CDR1 is MNHEY and CDR2 is SVGEGT in the germline V gene. This CDR3 is CASSSQILSSTDTQYF. The CDR3 DNA reads as TGTGCCAGCAGTTCACAGATTCTCTCTAGCACAGATACGCAGTATTTT.

This rearrangement joins TRBV10-3 to TRBJ2-7, with 8 bases identical to TRBD1. The CDR3 is 14 residues long. Germline V gene sequence: CDR1 ENHRY, CDR2 SYGVKD. The ends lost 7 bases at V and 0 bases at J; junction bases unmatched: 5. This CDR3 is CAIKGQVSSYEQYF. CDR3 in DNA: TGTGCCATCAAGGGACAGGTATCCTCCTACGAGCAGTACTTC.

The rearrangement uses TRBV9 and TRBJ1-1, with 9 bases that match TRBD1. The CDR3 has 15 amino acids. V dropped 2 bases and J dropped 3; count of bases not matched to a gene: 5. The germline V gene has CDR1 SGDLS and CDR2 YYNGEE. This chain's CDR3 is CASSVGQGLDTEAFF. CDR3 bases: TGTGCCAGCAGCGTGGGACAGGGTCTCGACACTGAAGCTTTCTTT. Based on the CDR3 plus reference TRBV9 and TRBJ1-1, the full variable domain is DSGVTQTPKHLITATGQRVTLRCSPRSGDLSVYWYQQSLDQGLQFLIQYYNGEERAKGNILERFSAQQFPDLHSELNLSSLELGDSALYFCASSVGQGLDTEAFFGQGTRLTVV.

At least ten counts were recorded for this clonotype. CDR3 nucleotides: TGTGCCAGCAGCTTGTTTTGGCCCAGCAATCAGCCCCAGCATTTT. Translation: CASSLFWPSNQPQHF. The genes are TRBV5-6 and TRBJ1-5; unclear D gene. The CDR3 is 15 residues long. Germline lookup yields CDR1 SGHDT and CDR2 YYEEEE. Trimming cost V 1 base and J 1 base, with 9 bases left between them.

In the case of this clonotype: One base away lies a much larger clone, so this may be a sequencing read error. The chain links TRBV5-1 to TRBJ2-7, with D possibly TRBD1 on 5 matching bases. The V end was cut by 4 bases, the J end by 5 bases, with 10 bases between. This CDR3 has 12 amino acids. Germline CDR1 is SGHRS and CDR2 is YFSETQ. CDR3 protein: CASSPGINEQYF. In nucleotides, the CDR3 is TGCGCCAGCAGCCCAGGGATCAACGAGCAGTACTTC.

This clonotype has ten or more counts. The rearrangement links TRBV12-3 or TRBV12-4 to TRBJ2-3; 10 bases line up with TRBD2. The V gene end was trimmed by 3 bases and the J gene end by 3 bases; junction bases not matched to a gene: 3. CDR3 length: 15 amino acids. DNA for the CDR3: TGTGCCAGCAGTTTCGAAGCGGGGGGGACAGATACGCAGTATTTT. It encodes CASSFEAGGTDTQYF.

V and J are TRBV20-1 and TRBJ2-1, with 10 bases fitting TRBD2. The germline gives CDR1 DFQATT, CDR2 SNEGSKA (reference sequence). CDR3 length equals 14 residues. The CDR3 here is CSAGASGRSAEQFF. CDR3 DNA sequence: TGCAGCGCGGGCGCTAGCGGGAGATCCGCTGAGCAGTTCTTC.

This clonotype appeared many times. V gene TRBV12-3 or TRBV12-4 combines with J gene TRBJ2-1, with a weak D call TRBD1 (5 bases). Trimming removed 5 bases from V and 5 bases from J, with 16 bases in between. CDR3 size: 15 residues. The CDR3 nucleotides are TGTGCCAGCAGTCCAGGGTCCTGGATCGACAATGAGCAGTTCTTC. The encoded protein is CASSPGSWIDNEQFF.

This clonotype has a count of ten or more. The gene calls are TRBV6-5 and TRBJ2-7, with 10 bases fitting TRBD1. V was pared by 2 bases and J by 9 bases, with 10 bases of the junction left unmatched. CDR1 and CDR2 (germline): MNHEY, SVGAGI. The CDR3 loop spans 15 amino acids. CDR3 in DNA: TGTGCCAGCAGTTACGAAGGGACAGGGGCCTCGGGGCAGTACTTC. Translating it yields CASSYEGTGASGQYF.

This rearrangement joins TRBV4-2 to TRBJ2-4; 8 nucleotides agree with TRBD2. Germline CDR1 LGHNA, CDR2 YNFKEQ. Losses at the gene ends were 3 bases for V and 9 bases for J; bases not matched to a gene: 16. The CDR3 loop spans 17 amino acids. The CDR3 sequence is CASSQSPGGSGRGIQYF. The CDR3 bases are TGTGCCAGCAGCCAGTCCCCCGGCGGAAGCGGGAGAGGCATTCAGTACTTC.

This chain joins TRBV6-2 or TRBV6-3 and TRBJ1-2; 10 nucleotides align to TRBD1. CDR3 size: 17 residues. Germline CDR1 and CDR2: MNHEY and SVGEGT. V was pared by 7 bases and J by 0 bases, with 11 bases of the junction left unmatched. In nucleotides, the CDR3 is TGTGCCAGCACCAGCCGGACAGGGGGGAACCCTAACTATGGCTACACCTTC. Translating it yields CASTSRTGGNPNYGYTF.

The V gene is TRBV30, the J gene TRBJ2-7, with D hard to call. Germline V gene sequence: CDR1 GTSNPN, CDR2 SVGIG (reference sequence). This CDR3 is built from 14 residues. V was cut by 3 bases and J by 0 bases, with 12 bases left in between. In DNA form, the CDR3 reads TGTGCCTGGAGCCGAAGGGCCCACTCCTACGAGCAGTACTTC. It is translated as CAWSRRAHSYEQYF.

This clonotype appeared many times. One end of the junction varies from germline; a read error may be responsible. The chain uses TRBV7-9 and TRBJ1-1; D may be TRBD1 (6 bases). This CDR3 is built from 13 residues. Germline CDR1 and CDR2: SEHNR and FQNEAQ (reference sequence). The CDR3: CASSSSDRSLYIF. CDR3 DNA: TGTGCCAGCAGCAGCAGCGACAGGAGTTTATATATCTTT.

The chain couples TRBV20-1 to TRBJ1-5; 8 bases are a match to TRBD1. V was pared by 2 bases and J by 2 bases, with 2 bases of the junction left unmatched. The CDR3 is 14 amino acids. The V gene's germline CDR1 is DFQATT and CDR2 SNEGSKA (reference sequence). In DNA, the CDR3 is TGCAGTGCTAGACTGACAGGGGGCAATCAGCCCCAGCATTTT. Its protein product is CSARLTGGNQPQHF.

This clonotype came up many times. The chain has TRBV5-1 and TRBJ2-1; D remains unclear. Germline V gene lookup returns CDR1 SGHRS and CDR2 YFSETQ. The V end lost 2 bases, the J end lost 9 bases, and 9 bases lay between the germline ends. The CDR3 runs 12 residues. The CDR3 sequence is CASSFLDGEQFF. CDR3 nucleotides: TGCGCCAGCAGCTTCCTTGACGGTGAGCAGTTCTTC.

The table lists this clonotype with many counts. This rearrangement joins TRBV4-3 to TRBJ1-5; 9 nucleotides align to TRBD1. V was pared by 3 bases and J by 8 bases, with 5 bases of the junction left unmatched. This CDR3 region has 14 residues. Germline V gene sequence: CDR1 LGHNA, CDR2 YSLEER. The CDR3 spells CASSQAGQGEPQHF. As DNA, the CDR3 is TGCGCCAGCAGCCAGGCGGGACAGGGTGAGCCCCAGCATTTT.

This clonotype was observed at least ten times. The CDR3 sequence is CASSLGGNTIYF. The DNA of the CDR3 is TGTGCCAGCAGCTTAGGTGGAAACACCATATATTTT. The chain joins TRBV7-2 to TRBJ1-3, with no clear D. V was clipped by 1 base and J by 3 bases, with 1 base between them. The CDR3 contains 12 residues. Looked up from germline, CDR1 is SGHTA and CDR2 is FQGNSA.

Many counts were recorded for this clonotype. V and J are TRBV18 and TRBJ2-3; 8 bases agree with TRBD2. V shed 3 bases and J 5 bases; nucleotides not matched to a gene: 7. From germline, CDR1 is KGHSH and CDR2 LQKENI. The CDR3 sequence is 15 residues long. CDR3 sequence reads: CASSPPGLGIDTQYF. The CDR3 DNA is TGTGCCAGCTCACCCCCGGGACTAGGGATAGATACGCAGTATTTT.

This clonotype was found many times. J is TRBJ2-7 and V is TRBV7-2; 9 positions match TRBD2. With 7 bases clipped from V and 3 bases from J, the junction kept 10 bases outside the gene matches. There are 15 residues in the CDR3. Germline values: CDR1 SGHTA, CDR2 FQGNSA. In DNA form, the CDR3 reads TGTGCCAGCAAGGGGACACTAGCGGGTTTCTACGAGCAGTACTTC. Its translation: CASKGTLAGFYEQYF. Full variable domain (remainder filled in from reference TRBV7-2 and TRBJ2-7): GAGVSQSPSNKVTEKGKDVELRCDPISGHTALYWYRQSLGQGLEFLIYFQGNSAPDKSGLPSDRFSAERTGGSVSTLTIQRTQQEDSAVYLCASKGTLAGFYEQYFGPGTRLTVT.

There are many counts of this clonotype. The chain has TRBV12-3 or TRBV12-4 and TRBJ2-2; possible D gene TRBD1, 6 bases. CDR3 length: 16 amino acids. Trimming removed 6 bases from V and 1 base from J, with 15 bases in between. CDR3 residues: CASRSTDSLNTGELFF. DNA of the CDR3: TGTGCCAGCAGGTCAACGGACAGCCTGAACACCGGGGAGCTGTTTTTT.

There are a few counts of this clonotype. The V and J genes are TRBV20-1 and TRBJ1-1; D is ambiguous. From germline, CDR1 is DFQATT and CDR2 SNEGSKA (reference sequence). The CDR3 sequence is 12 residues long. V lost 0 bases and J 5 bases, leaving 7 bases between the germline ends. CDR3 in DNA: TGCAGTGCTAGAGATCAAGGTACTGAAGCTTTCTTT. It encodes CSARDQGTEAFF.

This clonotype was recorded a few times. The rearrangement uses TRBV20-1 and TRBJ1-5; D unresolved. The CDR3 runs 14 residues. CDR1 DFQATT and CDR2 SNEGSKA come from the germline V gene (reference sequence). V gave up 0 bases and J gave up 6 bases, with 12 bases separating them. Here the CDR3 reads CSARDRTGIQPQHF. The CDR3 coding sequence is TGCAGTGCTAGAGATCGGACCGGAATTCAGCCCCAGCATTTT.

This clonotype was detected ten times or more. The V gene is TRBV4-3, the J gene TRBJ1-1; tentatively, D is TRBD1 (6 bases). The CDR3 runs to 15 residues. Trimming left V 0 bases short and J 4 bases short, with 12 bases between. Germline lookup yields CDR1 LGHNA and CDR2 YSLEER. The CDR3 bases are TGCGCCAGCAGCCAAGATAATGGCAGGGGCACTGAAGCTTTCTTT. The encoded protein is CASSQDNGRGTEAFF.

Only a few counts were recorded for this clonotype. This chain uses TRBV6-2 or TRBV6-3 with TRBJ2-7, with D perhaps matching TRBD1 or TRBD2 (5 bases each). In germline, CDR1 is MNHEY, CDR2 SVGEGT. V lost 11 bases, J lost 6 bases, and 20 bases lay in between. The CDR3 is 13 amino acids. The CDR3 reads CAPRGARRPEQYF. The CDR3 nucleotides read TGTGCCCCGCGAGGGGCCCGTAGGCCCGAGCAGTACTTC.